The T cell receptor (beta chain) under discussion was sequenced for a study of blood T cell repertoires in COVID-19. Germline V gene sequence: CDR1 LNHDA, CDR2 SQIVND (reference sequence). The CDR3 runs 14 residues. The V end lost 7 bases, the J end lost 6 bases, and 16 bases lay between the germline ends. The protocol was immunoSEQ multiplex PCR, while the TCRdb copy is restricted to in-frame clones and leaves out a portion. Of about half a million clones in the sample, around 85% are singletons; the top ten hold roughly 8.5%. Donors in Cohort 3 counted as recovered after two negative PCRs, clearance, or symptom resolution.

The source of this sequence is a woman aged 60-70 years who had recovered from COVID-19. The chain couples TRBV19 to TRBJ1-5; possible D gene TRBD1, 6 bases. The material sequenced was PBMCs or T cells enriched from blood (not recorded which). The chain's CDR3 is CASNKGGVTQPQHF. The CDR3 DNA sequence: TGTGCCAGTAATAAAGGGGGGGTGACTCAGCCCCAGCATTTT.